This T cell receptor beta chain was captured by sequencing in a study of blood T cell repertoires in COVID-19. About the research overall: Samples representing acute and convalescent COVID-19 were sourced from the United States, Italy and Spain. From T cells, B-cell-depleted T cells, or PBMCs came the material, which was cDNA or gDNA.

Methods used by the authors: Estimated nucleated cell counts came from reference gene primer amplification. Some clones are missing from TCRdb's copy, which holds only in-frame ones; the method was immunoSEQ multiplex PCR. That table furnishes V, J and clone size, whereas the DNA furnished D and trimming. The sample comprises 250,000 to 350,000 clones, about 90% of which are singletons, and 6.5% to 9.5% rests with the top ten. CDR1 ENHRY and CDR2 SYGVKD come from the germline V gene. The CDR3 is 13 residues long. V was shortened by 3 bases and J by 7 bases, with 13 bases between the two germline ends. This clone showed up just a few times.

The chain employs TRBV10-3 and TRBJ2-7, with no clear D. The sample was peripheral blood. The source is a woman aged 45-59 years who had recovered from COVID-19. DNA of the CDR3: TGTGCCATCAGTGATCCTTACTATGGGGAGCAGTACTTC. Protein: CAISDPYYGEQYF.